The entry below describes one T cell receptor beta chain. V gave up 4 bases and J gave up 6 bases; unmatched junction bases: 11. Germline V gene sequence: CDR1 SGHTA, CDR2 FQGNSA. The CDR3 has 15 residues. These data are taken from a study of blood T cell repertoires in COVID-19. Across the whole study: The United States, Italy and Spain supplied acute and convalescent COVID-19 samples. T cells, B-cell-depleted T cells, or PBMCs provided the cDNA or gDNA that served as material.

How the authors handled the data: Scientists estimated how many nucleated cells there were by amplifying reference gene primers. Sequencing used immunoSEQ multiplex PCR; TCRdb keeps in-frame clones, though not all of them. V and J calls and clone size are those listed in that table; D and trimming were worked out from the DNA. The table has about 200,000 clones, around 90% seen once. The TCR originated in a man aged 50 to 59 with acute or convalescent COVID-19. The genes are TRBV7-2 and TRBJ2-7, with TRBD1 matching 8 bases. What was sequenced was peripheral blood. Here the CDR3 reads CASSWRTGTSGEQYF. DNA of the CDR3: TGTGCCAGCAGCTGGCGGACAGGGACCTCGGGCGAGCAGTACTTC.